These T cell receptor beta chains were read from a single sample in a study of monozygotic twins with inflammatory bowel disease. No DNA is given; TCRdb re-called the 5' RACE reads and lists each CDR3 protein once. The table lists roughly 170,000 distinct CDR3 sequences, with roughly 7% in the top ten. The sample consisted of blood. The receptors originated from a human donor with ulcerative colitis or Crohn's disease, or a healthy co-twin of an affected twin (not recorded which). Each CDR3 is given with its conserved first and last residue. Each record gives: V gene, CDR3 length, J gene, CDR3 protein.

TRBV12-3/TRBV12-4	13	TRBJ2-7	CASTDSPGYEQYF
TRBV6-2/TRBV6-3	17	TRBJ2-3	CASSYPTSEASTDTQYF
TRBV27	14	TRBJ1-1	CASGRDSVGTEAFF
TRBV7-2	14	TRBJ2-4	CASSLAGGRNIQYF
TRBV6-2/TRBV6-3	13	TRBJ2-7	CAVTQRAEYEQYF
TRBV11-2	15	TRBJ1-6	CASSTGESYNSPLHF
TRBV6-6	11	TRBJ2-7	CATHGAGEQYF
TRBV3-1	12	TRBJ1-1	CASSQETGGAFF
TRBV9	14	TRBJ2-7	CASSVEPGPYEQYF
TRBV12-3/TRBV12-4	15	TRBJ1-5	CASSPSTGWNQPQHF
TRBV5-1	13	TRBJ2-7	CASTRDSVYEQYF
TRBV7-9	11	TRBJ2-5	CASYASETQYF
TRBV30	12	TRBJ1-2	CAWVESDYGYTF
TRBV10-3	14	TRBJ1-1	CATSASILNTEAFF
TRBV20-1	14	TRBJ2-3	CSAREAGTPVLRYF
TRBV5-4	14	TRBJ1-1	CASSLQGVNTEAFF
TRBV27	15	TRBJ2-7	CASSFSPWGNYEQYF
TRBV18	15	TRBJ2-5	CASSPPAAYQETQYF
TRBV5-1	15	TRBJ2-6	CASNEQGAGANVLTF
TRBV5-1	15	TRBJ2-5	CASSLAPGTSETQYF
TRBV7-2	16	TRBJ2-1	CASSQGAVSSYNEQFF
TRBV19	13	TRBJ2-5	CASNRGLQETQYF
TRBV28	13	TRBJ2-2	CASNGLGIGELFF